This T cell receptor beta chain originates from a study of blood T cell repertoires in COVID-19. Study-level background: Italy, Spain and the United States were the sources of the convalescent and acute COVID-19 samples. PBMCs, B-cell-depleted T cells, or T cells were the source of the cDNA or gDNA that made up the material.

In the study's own analysis: Estimation of nucleated cell counts relied on the amplification of reference gene primers. Produced via immunoSEQ multiplex PCR; TCRdb's table is partial and in-frame only. The V and J calls and the clone size are those of that table, but D and trimming were determined from the DNA. This repertoire shows around 60,000 clones, under 95% found once; its top ten account for 1.3%. The sequence came from a man in his 60s with acute or convalescent COVID-19. The sequenced sample consisted of peripheral blood.

CDR3 coding DNA: TGCAGCACCGAGCGGGGGGGCCTCGATGAGCAGTTCTTC. It specifies CSTERGGLDEQFF. This chain connects TRBV29-1 to TRBJ2-1, with 10 bases fitting TRBD2. From germline, CDR1 is SQVTM and CDR2 ANQGSEA. The CDR3 covers 13 residues. J was trimmed by 8 bases and V by 8 bases; bases with no gene match: 9.